This T cell receptor beta chain appears in the sequencing data of a study of blood T cell repertoires in COVID-19. At the level of the study: The United States, Italy and Spain were the sources of the acute and convalescent COVID-19 samples.

Profiled with immunoSEQ multiplex PCR; TCRdb holds only in-frame clones, not every one. The data contain 220,000 or so clones, around 80% of them singletons. V lost 4 bases, J lost 2 bases, and 23 bases lay in between. The CDR3 has 18 amino acids. The germline CDR1 and CDR2 sequences are SGHDT and YYEEEE. The rearrangement links TRBV5-6 to TRBJ2-3; the D gene is possibly TRBD2 (5 bases). The sample taken for sequencing was peripheral blood. The sequence was obtained from a woman between 65 and 79 years old with acute or convalescent COVID-19. Here the CDR3 reads CASSIDYDPIQNTDTQYF. CDR3 nucleotides: TGTGCCAGCAGCATAGACTACGACCCAATACAGAACACAGATACGCAGTATTTT.